The T cell receptor (beta chain) described here comes from a study of cytomegalovirus exposure and HLA in healthy donors. General observations from the study: In a later analysis, across HLA loci, associated TCR counts were highest for DRB1, lowest for HLA-C. With later analysis, a missense DCLRE1C variant became linked to TCR beta V- and J-gene trimming. Per a later analysis, HLA-associated TCR beta chains showed more clonal expansion than other, equally common TCR beta chains.

There are 19 residues in the CDR3. CDR1 and CDR2 from the germline V gene are SGHDN and FVKESK. J was trimmed by 0 bases and V by 4 bases; bases with no gene match: 15. Regarding this clone: The antigen remains unidentified.

The PCR ran on 60 Vbeta and 13 Jbeta primers. Clones were sequenced by immunoSEQ multiplex PCR, and TCRdb holds only the in-frame ones, with some missing. The sample carries roughly 160,000 clones, 70% to 80% recorded once. The chain is built from TRBV14 and TRBJ1-3; 7 bases map to TRBD1. This receptor was taken from a woman between 45 and 65 years old in good health and CMV-seronegative. Sequencing was performed on PBMCs. The CDR3 coding sequence is TGTGCCAGCAGCCGGAGGGACAGCCCGAAGTTATTCTCTGGAAACACCATATATTTT. Translated, it gives CASSRRDSPKLFSGNTIYF.